This T cell receptor beta chain was recovered during a study of Graves' ophthalmopathy and Graves' hyperthyroidism. Germline-derived CDR1 and CDR2 are SNHLY and FYNNEI. The V end lost 7 bases, the J end lost 2 bases, and 12 bases lay between the germline ends. The CDR3 consists of 15 residues. Amplified TCR beta CDR3 regions were obtained using RNA transcripts as template. The workflow started with a first-round RT-PCR run with HTBI primers and then moved on to a second-round multiplex PCR. TCRdb re-called the multiplex PCR reads through MiXCR, storing one row per CDR3 protein. This sample has about 220,000 distinct CDR3 sequences, with around a fifth found just once. Overall study results and limits: Detection in blood was also observed for most expanded thyroid clonotypes above 0.001 frequency.

Diagnosis relied on clinical symptoms, serum thyroxine, TRAb, thyroid ultrasound and orbital computed tomography. About this clonotype: The antigen is not known.

The source is a woman aged 50 to 65 with Graves' ophthalmopathy. Sequencing used peripheral blood. This chain connects TRBV2 to TRBJ2-6, with D perhaps TRBD1 (6 bases). CDR3 bases: TGTGCCAGCACTCCTACAGGGACTGGGGCCAACGTCCTGACTTTC. This translates into CASTPTGTGANVLTF.